One sample yielded the 20 T cell receptor beta chains listed below, sequenced in a study of vaccination and CD4 T cells after COVID-19. One entry per CDR3 protein, called by TCRdb with MiXCR from the PCR reads. Of about 20,000 distinct CDR3 sequences in the sample, 50% to 65% are singletons; the top ten hold 1% to 1.3%. This specimen consisted of CD4+ T cells from blood, obtained after SARS-CoV-2 vaccination. The receptors derive from a human donor who had recovered from COVID-19.

V is TRBV20-1 and J is TRBJ1-6; tentative D call: TRBD1 (5 bases). There are 14 residues in the CDR3. Germline values: CDR1 DFQATT, CDR2 SNEGSKA (reference sequence). Trimming pared 5 bases from V and 7 bases from J, leaving 15 bases between. The CDR3 sequence is CSASTPGSNSPLHF. The CDR3 DNA reads as TGCAGTGCTTCGACCCCAGGGTCCAATTCACCCCTCCACTTT.

This clonotype was detected a few times. In DNA form, the CDR3 reads TGTGCCAGCAGCAACGACAGGGGAGATACGCAGTATTTT. It codes for CASSNDRGDTQYF. The chain has TRBV7-2 and TRBJ2-3; 8 nucleotides line up with TRBD1. The germline gives CDR1 SGHTA, CDR2 FQGNSA. Germline trimming cut 5 bases from V and 5 bases from J; bases unmatched to any gene: 3. The CDR3 is made up of 13 amino acids. Using reference TRBV7-2 and TRBJ2-3 for the parts outside the CDR3, the full variable domain is GAGVSQSPSNKVTEKGKDVELRCDPISGHTALYWYRQSLGQGLEFLIYFQGNSAPDKSGLPSDRFSAERTGGSVSTLTIQRTQQEDSAVYLCASSNDRGDTQYFGPGTRLTVL.

This clonotype was seen a few times. In nucleotides, the CDR3 is TGTGCCACCAGTGATGGGAACACTGAAGCTTTCTTT. This encodes CATSDGNTEAFF. V usage is TRBV24-1 and J usage is TRBJ1-1; the D is unclear. The CDR3 is 12 amino acids. V lost 3 bases and J 1 base, leaving 2 bases between the germline ends. Germline CDR1 and CDR2: KGHDR and SFDVKD.

The rearrangement joins TRBV28 to TRBJ2-7; D call uncertain. V was cut by 2 bases and J by 0 bases, with 8 bases left in between. The CDR3 totals 14 residues. Germline CDR1 is MDHEN and CDR2 is SYDVKM. CDR3 sequence: CASSLPAGSYEQYF. For the CDR3, the DNA is TGTGCCAGCAGTTTACCCGCTGGCTCCTACGAGCAGTACTTC.

This chain connects TRBV7-2 to TRBJ2-7; 11 bases match TRBD1. The germline CDR1 and CDR2 sequences are SGHTA and FQGNSA. V trimming: 2 bases; J trimming: 3 bases; junction bases outside the gene matches: 15. The CDR3 consists of 19 residues. The chain's CDR3 is CASSLRNRDRGTLGYEQYF. The CDR3 DNA follows: TGTGCCAGCAGCTTACGAAACCGGGACAGGGGGACCCTCGGCTACGAGCAGTACTTC.

This clonotype has a handful of counts. The rearrangement joins TRBV19 to TRBJ1-2, with 9 bases aligning to TRBD1. Trimming cost V 6 bases and J 4 bases; bases outside gene matches: 12. The CDR3 runs to 16 residues. Germline lookup yields CDR1 LNHDA and CDR2 SQIVND (reference sequence). As DNA, the CDR3 is TGTGCCAGTAGCCCGGGATGGGACAGGGACAGCTATGGCTACACCTTC. Translated: CASSPGWDRDSYGYTF.

The chain employs TRBV20-1 and TRBJ2-5; tentatively, D is TRBD2 (5 bases). Germline V CDR1 and CDR2: DFQATT, SNEGSKA (reference sequence). The CDR3 covers 12 residues. The CDR3 protein is CSPSGFQETQYF. CDR3 nucleotide sequence: TGCAGCCCGTCGGGGTTTCAAGAGACCCAGTACTTC.

This chain connects TRBV18 to TRBJ2-5, with 7 bases lining up with TRBD1. V trimming: 2 bases; J trimming: 3 bases; junction bases outside the gene matches: 3. CDR1 and CDR2 from the germline V gene are KGHSH and LQKENI. CDR3 length: 14 residues. The CDR3 sequence is CASSPATGEETQYF. The CDR3 region has the DNA TGTGCCAGCTCACCAGCTACAGGGGAAGAGACCCAGTACTTC. The full variable domain, its missing parts supplied by reference TRBV18 and TRBJ2-5, is NAGVMQNPRHLVRRRGQEARLRCSPMKGHSHVYWYRQLPEEGLKFMVYLQKENIIDESGMPKERFSAEFPKEGPSILRIQQVVRGDSAAYFCASSPATGEETQYFGPGTRLLVL.

The rearrangement joins TRBV7-9 to TRBJ2-1; 12 positions match TRBD2. The J call is doubtful: the DNA matches TRBJ2-7 better. The CDR3 has 14 residues. CDR1 is SEHNR, CDR2 FQNEAQ, per germline (reference sequence). CDR3 region: CASSSSGRARGQYF. The CDR3 DNA follows: TGTGCCAGCAGCTCTAGCGGGAGGGCCAGGGGGCAGTACTTC.

The V call is TRBV23-1, the J call TRBJ2-7; no clear D gene. TRBV23-1 is identified as an open reading frame with a role that is uncertain. The CDR3 sequence is 15 residues long. The V and J ends lost 6 bases and 0 bases respectively, with 15 bases between them. CDR3 loop: CASSPLGLSSYEQYF. DNA of the CDR3: TGCGCCAGCAGCCCCTTGGGTTTAAGCTCCTACGAGCAGTACTTC.

The chain recombines TRBV11-2 with TRBJ2-5; TRBD2 is a possible D gene (6 bases). V was clipped by 5 bases and J by 2 bases, with 12 bases between them. This CDR3 comprises 14 residues. Germline CDR1 SGHAT, CDR2 FQNNGV. The CDR3 coding sequence is TGTGCCAGCAGCCAATGGGGACTTCAAGAGACCCAGTACTTC. Translation: CASSQWGLQETQYF.

A few counts support this clonotype. This chain links TRBV27 with TRBJ1-1; perhaps TRBD1 as D (6 bases). Germline CDR1 MNHEY, CDR2 SMNVEV (reference sequence). The CDR3 extends over 15 amino acids. The V and J ends lost 3 bases and 6 bases respectively, with 17 bases between them. DNA for the CDR3: TGTGCCAGCAGTTTGAGGCCCCAGGGGATCGCTGAAGCTTTCTTT. Protein: CASSLRPQGIAEAFF.

This clonotype has more than one count but fewer than ten. This chain connects TRBV11-2 to TRBJ1-2; D perhaps matches TRBD1 (6 bases). The CDR3 has 16 residues. V was cut by 3 bases and J by 2 bases, with 16 bases left in between. Germline assignment: CDR1 SGHAT and CDR2 FQNNGV. The CDR3 DNA reads TGTGCCAGCAGCTTCAGCCCCGGGACAAGCAACTATGGCTACACCTTC. This translates into CASSFSPGTSNYGYTF.

The rearrangement joins TRBV20-1 to TRBJ2-1; D uncertain. Trimming pared 0 bases from V and 0 bases from J, leaving 15 bases between. This CDR3 has 17 residues. Germline V gene sequence: CDR1 DFQATT, CDR2 SNEGSKA (reference sequence). In DNA form, the CDR3 reads TGCAGTGCTAGAGATACTTTTCTCAGGAGCTCCTACAATGAGCAGTTCTTC. Its translation: CSARDTFLRSSYNEQFF.

The J gene is TRBJ2-7, the V gene TRBV7-9; D gene unclear. Between the trimmed V and J ends, which lost 7 bases and 2 bases, there was a span of 9 bases. Germline CDR1 is SEHNR and CDR2 is FQNEAQ (reference sequence). This CDR3 has 12 amino acids. For the CDR3, the DNA is TGTGCCAGCACTACTAACACCTACGAGCAGTACTTC. Protein product: CASTTNTYEQYF.

This clonotype was detected a few times. The chain has TRBV15 and TRBJ2-7, with 9 positions matching TRBD2. With V trimmed by 1 base and J by 2 bases, 6 bases remained unmatched. The CDR3 totals 16 residues. Germline CDR1 is LNHNV and CDR2 is YYDKDF (reference sequence). CDR3 sequence: CATSRGGREGTYEQYF. The CDR3 nucleotides are TGTGCCACCAGCAGAGGCGGGCGGGAGGGGACCTACGAGCAGTACTTC.

The chain has TRBV6-1 and TRBJ2-1; D ambiguous. The germline V gene encodes CDR1 MNHNS and CDR2 SASEGT. The CDR3 has 12 amino acids. V was pared by 6 bases and J by 8 bases, with 11 bases between. The CDR3 region is CASRAELDEQFF. As DNA, the CDR3 is TGTGCCAGCAGGGCCGAGCTGGATGAGCAGTTCTTC.

This clonotype was seen more than once but under ten times. The rearrangement links TRBV6-1 to TRBJ1-2; a possible D gene is TRBD1 (6 bases). V shed 7 bases and J shed 8 bases, with 20 bases lying between them. The germline V gene encodes CDR1 MNHNS and CDR2 SASEGT. The CDR3 extends over 14 amino acids. The CDR3 sequence is CASTSDRTAEGYTF. CDR3 nucleotides: TGTGCCAGCACCTCAGACAGGACAGCAGAGGGCTACACCTTC.

This clonotype has a single count. V usage is TRBV11-2 and J usage is TRBJ1-1; no firm D call. The CDR3 sequence is 14 residues long. Germline CDR1 is SGHAT and CDR2 is FQNNGV. V dropped 0 bases and J dropped 6 bases, with 11 bases sitting between them. This chain's CDR3 is CASSLDRSISEAFF. Written as DNA, the CDR3 is TGTGCCAGCAGCTTAGATCGCAGTATTTCTGAAGCTTTCTTT.

The DNA for the CDR3 is TGTGCCAGCAGCTCCGGGACAGGGTTTCCCGGGGAGCTGTTTTTT. Translation: CASSSGTGFPGELFF. The chain combines TRBV7-9 with TRBJ2-2; 9 bases agree with TRBD1. Trimming cost V 4 bases and J 6 bases; bases outside gene matches: 6. The length of the CDR3 is 15 residues. Germline V gene lookup returns CDR1 SEHNR and CDR2 FQNEAQ (reference sequence). Complete variable domain (other parts from reference TRBV7-9 and TRBJ2-2): DTGVSQNPRHKITKRGQNVTFRCDPISEHNRLYWYRQTLGQGPEFLTYFQNEAQLEKSRLLSDRFSAERPKGSFSTLEIQRTEQGDSAMYLCASSSGTGFPGELFFGEGSRLTVL.